This TCR beta chain emerged from a study of CD8+CD57+ T cells in acquired aplastic anemia. The study profiled TCR beta VDJ and CDR3 using genomic DNA as template. Using its own MiXCR run on the reads, TCRdb lists one record per CDR3 protein. This sample has around 170,000 distinct CDR3 sequences; roughly 50% occur once, and the top ten carry 3% to 4%. V shed 7 bases and J shed 5 bases, with 14 bases lying between them. The CDR3 covers 13 residues. Looked up from germline, CDR1 is LNHDA and CDR2 is SQIVND (reference sequence). Patients who underwent sequencing had shown CD8+CD57+ cell expansion by flow cytometry. Patients uniformly had severe acquired aplastic anemia. Receipt of therapy had not occurred in any patient by the time of blood sampling.

This TCR derives from a human donor with aplastic anemia. This rearrangement joins TRBV19 to TRBJ1-1; D might be TRBD1 (5 bases). The sequenced sample consisted of sorted CD4+, CD8+, or CD8+CD57+ T cells (not recorded which) from PBMCs. DNA for the CDR3: TGTGCCAGTATGGCAAGTGGGGGGACTGAAGCTTTCTTT. Translation gives CASMASGGTEAFF.